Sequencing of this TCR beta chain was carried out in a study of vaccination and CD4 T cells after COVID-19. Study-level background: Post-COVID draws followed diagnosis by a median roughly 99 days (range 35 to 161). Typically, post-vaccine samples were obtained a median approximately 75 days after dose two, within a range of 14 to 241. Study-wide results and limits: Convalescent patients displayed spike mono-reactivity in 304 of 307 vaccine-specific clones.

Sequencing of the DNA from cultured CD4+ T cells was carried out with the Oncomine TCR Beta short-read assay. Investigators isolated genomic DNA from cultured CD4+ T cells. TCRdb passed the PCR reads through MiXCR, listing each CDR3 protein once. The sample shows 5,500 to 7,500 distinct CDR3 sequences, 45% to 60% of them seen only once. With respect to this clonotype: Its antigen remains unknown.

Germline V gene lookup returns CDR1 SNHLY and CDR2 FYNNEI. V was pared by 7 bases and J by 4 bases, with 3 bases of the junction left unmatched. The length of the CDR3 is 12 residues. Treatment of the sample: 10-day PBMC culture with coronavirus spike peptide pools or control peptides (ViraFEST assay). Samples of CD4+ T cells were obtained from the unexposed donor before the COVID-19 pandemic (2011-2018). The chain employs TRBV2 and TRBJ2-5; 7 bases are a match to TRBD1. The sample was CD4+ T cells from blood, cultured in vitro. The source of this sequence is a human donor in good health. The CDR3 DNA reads TGTGCCAGCATTGCAGGGGGAGAGACCCAGTACTTC. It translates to CASIAGGETQYF.